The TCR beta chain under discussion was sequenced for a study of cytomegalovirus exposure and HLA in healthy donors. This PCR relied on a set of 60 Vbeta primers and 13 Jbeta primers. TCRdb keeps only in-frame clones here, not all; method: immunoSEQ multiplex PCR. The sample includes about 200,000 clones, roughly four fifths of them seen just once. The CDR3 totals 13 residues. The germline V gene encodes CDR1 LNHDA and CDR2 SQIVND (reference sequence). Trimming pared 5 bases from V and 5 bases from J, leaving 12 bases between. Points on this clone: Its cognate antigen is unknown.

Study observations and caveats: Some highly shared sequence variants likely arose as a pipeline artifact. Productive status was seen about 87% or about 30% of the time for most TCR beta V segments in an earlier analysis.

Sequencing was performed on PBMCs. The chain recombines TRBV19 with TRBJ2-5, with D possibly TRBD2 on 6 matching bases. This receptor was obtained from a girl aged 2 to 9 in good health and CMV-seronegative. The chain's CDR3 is CASSHNSGETQYF. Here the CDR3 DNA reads TGTGCCAGTAGTCATAATAGCGGCGAGACCCAGTACTTC.